These 29 T cell receptor beta chains originate from one sample sequenced in a study of blood T cell repertoires in COVID-19. Sequencing was performed with immunoSEQ multiplex PCR; in TCRdb, only in-frame clones are kept and a portion is missing. The sample holds 200,000 to 250,000 clones, over 80% seen once. The sequenced sample consisted of PBMCs or T cells enriched from blood (not recorded which). These receptors originate from a woman between 25 and 40 years old with acute COVID-19.

The chain employs TRBV5-1 and TRBJ2-2, with TRBD1 as a possible D gene (6 bases). This CDR3 contains 16 residues. The germline V gene encodes CDR1 SGHRS and CDR2 YFSETQ. The V end lost 4 bases, the J end lost 1 base, and 14 bases lay between the germline ends. The DNA for the CDR3 is TGCGCCAGCAGCGCGATTTTACAGGGGAACACCGGGGAGCTGTTTTTT. Encoded protein: CASSAILQGNTGELFF. The full variable domain, with the rest looked up from reference TRBV5-1 and TRBJ2-2, is KAGVTQTPRYLIKTRGQQVTLSCSPISGHRSVSWYQQTPGQGLQFLFEYFSETQRNKGNFPGRFSGRQFSNSRSEMNVSTLELGDSALYLCASSAILQGNTGELFFGEGSRLTVL.

This rearrangement joins TRBV3-1 (or the pseudogene TRBV3-2) to TRBJ1-6; unclear D gene. CDR3 length equals 14 residues. In germline, CDR1 is LGHDT, CDR2 YNNKEL (reference sequence). V shed 3 bases and J shed 0 bases, with 3 bases lying between them. DNA of the CDR3: TGTGCCAGCAGCCAGAGCTCCTATAATTCACCCCTCCACTTT. This encodes CASSQSSYNSPLHF.

The chain joins TRBV5-1 to TRBJ1-4; D unclear. The germline gives CDR1 SGHRS, CDR2 YFSETQ. The CDR3 is made up of 15 amino acids. The V end was cut by 0 bases, the J end by 1 base, with 7 bases between. The CDR3: CASSLDGETNEKLFF. The CDR3 DNA reads as TGCGCCAGCAGCTTGGACGGGGAAACTAATGAAAAACTGTTTTTT.

The gene calls are TRBV28 and TRBJ1-3; D gene unclear. This CDR3 contains 16 residues. Germline V gene sequence: CDR1 MDHEN, CDR2 SYDVKM. The V end was cut by 0 bases, the J end by 0 bases, with 9 bases between. In DNA, the CDR3 is TGTGCCAGCAGTTTATGGTCCGGGAACTCTGGAAACACCATATATTTT. Its protein product is CASSLWSGNSGNTIYF.

The chain carries TRBV24-1 and TRBJ1-4; the D is unclear. The V and J ends lost 10 bases and 10 bases respectively, with 18 bases between them. Germline CDR1 reads KGHDR; CDR2 reads SFDVKD. The CDR3 is 13 residues long. The CDR3 DNA reads TGTGCCACAATAACTAGGATGCCGGGAAAACTGTTTTTT. Amino acids: CATITRMPGKLFF.

A single count supports this clone. This chain uses TRBV5-5 with TRBJ2-7, with TRBD1 identical over 9 bases. With V trimmed by 4 bases and J by 1 base, 6 bases remained unmatched. The CDR3 covers 15 residues. The germline gives CDR1 SGHKS, CDR2 YYEKEE (reference sequence). The CDR3 is CASSQGTGRSYEQYF. CDR3 bases: TGTGCCAGCAGCCAAGGGACAGGGAGATCCTACGAGCAGTACTTC.

This chain uses TRBV29-1 with TRBJ1-1; D is ambiguous. The CDR3 spans 12 residues. V was shortened by 4 bases and J by 3 bases, with 9 bases between the two germline ends. Germline CDR1 SQVTM, CDR2 ANQGSEA. CDR3 coding DNA: TGCAGCGTTGCTCCAGGCTACACTGAAGCTTTCTTT. Translated: CSVAPGYTEAFF.

This chain uses TRBV19 with TRBJ1-1, with D perhaps TRBD1 (5 bases). The CDR3 is made up of 15 amino acids. Trimming left V 6 bases short and J 3 bases short, with 17 bases between. Germline-derived CDR1 and CDR2 are LNHDA and SQIVND (reference sequence). The CDR3 DNA reads TGTGCCAGTAGAACAGGTCCGACAACATACACTGAAGCTTTCTTT. Its protein is CASRTGPTTYTEAFF.

CDR3 sequence reads: CASSYTGQGAAGELFF. Here the CDR3 DNA reads TGTGCCAGCAGTTACACCGGACAGGGGGCGGCCGGGGAGCTGTTTTTT. V usage is TRBV6-5 and J usage is TRBJ2-2; 11 bases are shared with TRBD1. CDR3 size: 16 residues. V was pared by 2 bases and J by 6 bases, with 5 bases of the junction left unmatched. CDR1 is MNHEY and CDR2 is SVGAGI in the germline V gene.

The gene calls are TRBV6-2 or TRBV6-3 and TRBJ2-7; D may be TRBD1 (6 bases). The CDR3 spans 16 residues. The ends were cut back, 0 bases at V and 3 bases at J, with 15 bases in the middle. Germline assignment: CDR1 MNHEY and CDR2 SVGEGT. Written as DNA, the CDR3 is TGTGCCAGCAGTTACTCCCTAGGGGGAAAGAACTACGAGCAGTACTTC. Its protein product is CASSYSLGGKNYEQYF.

This clone was seen once. The chain recombines TRBV7-9 with TRBJ2-2, with 7 bases matching TRBD1. Germline CDR1 and CDR2: SEHNR and FQNEAQ (reference sequence). The ends lost 5 bases at V and 0 bases at J; junction bases unmatched: 12. The CDR3 runs to 18 residues. The CDR3 reads CASSETFDRAPNTGELFF. CDR3 nucleotides: TGTGCCAGCAGCGAAACCTTCGACAGGGCCCCGAACACCGGGGAGCTGTTTTTT. The full variable domain, completed using reference TRBV7-9 and TRBJ2-2, is DTGVSQNPRHKITKRGQNVTFRCDPISEHNRLYWYRQTLGQGPEFLTYFQNEAQLEKSRLLSDRFSAERPKGSFSTLEIQRTEQGDSAMYLCASSETFDRAPNTGELFFGEGSRLTVL.

The chain employs TRBV6-5 and TRBJ1-2; tentatively, D is TRBD1 (5 bases). The V gene's germline CDR1 is MNHEY and CDR2 SVGAGI. Trimming took off 8 bases at V and 4 bases at J, with 8 bases between the two ends. CDR3 length equals 11 residues. CDR3 protein: CASEGAYGYTF. CDR3 sequence (DNA): TGTGCCAGCGAAGGGGCCTATGGCTACACCTTC.

The V and J genes are TRBV7-8 and TRBJ1-1; 7 nucleotides match TRBD1. Per germline, CDR1 SGHVS and CDR2 FQNEAQ. This CDR3 is 14 amino acids long. Unmatched junction bases numbered 10, after V lost 7 bases and J lost 5 bases. The CDR3: CASTIDRVGTEAFF. The CDR3 DNA reads TGTGCCAGCACCATTGACAGGGTGGGGACTGAAGCTTTCTTT.

V usage is TRBV5-1 and J usage is TRBJ1-1; 8 bases are shared with TRBD1. Germline CDR1 is SGHRS and CDR2 is YFSETQ. The CDR3 extends over 15 amino acids. V dropped 2 bases and J dropped 5; count of bases not matched to a gene: 8. CDR3 residues: CASSFLGQGGTEAFF. The CDR3, as DNA: TGCGCCAGCAGCTTCCTTGGACAGGGAGGGACTGAAGCTTTCTTT.

The rearrangement uses TRBV4-1 and TRBJ2-5; D might be TRBD2 (5 bases). Germline V gives CDR1 MGHRA, CDR2 YSYEKL. CDR3 length equals 14 residues. V shed 1 base and J shed 5 bases, with 11 bases lying between them. CDR3 amino acids: CASSQGGASETQYF. The CDR3 DNA reads as TGCGCCAGCAGCCAAGGGGGAGCCTCGGAGACCCAGTACTTC.

The table lists this clone with a few counts. The chain couples TRBV7-2 to TRBJ2-3; 16 bases line up with TRBD2. Losses at the gene ends were 8 bases for V and 1 base for J; bases not matched to a gene: 6. CDR3 length equals 17 residues. CDR1 and CDR2 from the germline V gene are SGHTA and FQGNSA. The CDR3 is CASRGLAGGLGTDTQYF. The CDR3 DNA is TGTGCCAGCCGGGGACTAGCGGGGGGGCTCGGCACAGATACGCAGTATTTT.

V and J are TRBV19 and TRBJ2-2; weak D call: TRBD2 (6 bases). The CDR3 loop spans 15 amino acids. Germline CDR1 and CDR2: LNHDA and SQIVND (reference sequence). Between the trimmed V and J ends, which lost 5 bases and 0 bases, there was a span of 10 bases. CDR3 DNA sequence: TGTGCCAGTAGTCGCGGGGCGTCGAACACCGGGGAGCTGTTTTTT. This encodes CASSRGASNTGELFF.

The chain joins TRBV24-1 to TRBJ2-1; 7 bases line up with TRBD1. The germline V gene encodes CDR1 KGHDR and CDR2 SFDVKD. The V segment lost 9 bases and the J segment 9 bases; nucleotides outside the gene matches: 10. The CDR3 runs 13 residues. CDR3 in DNA: TGTGCCACCGCTGCTACAGGGGCCAGTGAGCAGTTCTTC. It yields the protein CATAATGASEQFF.

The V call is TRBV9, the J call TRBJ2-3; 9 nucleotides align to TRBD1. Germline V CDR1 and CDR2: SGDLS, YYNGEE. This CDR3 has 15 amino acids. V gave up 7 bases and J gave up 7 bases; unmatched junction bases: 13. Written as DNA, the CDR3 is TGTGCCAGCGCCCCTCCGTCCGACAGGGGGTATACGCAGTATTTT. It encodes CASAPPSDRGYTQYF.

V gene TRBV5-4 combines with J gene TRBJ2-1; possibly TRBD2 for D (6 bases). Deletions cut 0 bases from V and 0 bases from J, with 13 bases between. The length of the CDR3 is 17 residues. CDR1 SGHNT and CDR2 YYREEE come from the germline V gene (reference sequence). The CDR3 loop reads CASSLDSGVVSYNEQFF. In nucleotides, the CDR3 is TGTGCCAGCAGCTTGGATTCGGGGGTGGTCTCCTACAATGAGCAGTTCTTC.

The rearrangement uses TRBV5-1 and TRBJ1-1; 10 positions match TRBD1. The CDR3 spans 17 residues. V shed 4 bases, J shed 5 bases, and the junction held 14 bases outside the gene matches. The germline V gene has CDR1 SGHRS and CDR2 YFSETQ. The CDR3 loop is CASSVRDRGQLGTEAFF. CDR3 nucleotide sequence: TGCGCCAGCAGCGTCCGGGACAGGGGCCAGCTGGGGACTGAAGCTTTCTTT.

The chain links TRBV2 to TRBJ2-5; 7 positions agree with TRBD1. The germline gives CDR1 SNHLY, CDR2 FYNNEI. The V gene end was trimmed by 5 bases and the J gene end by 11 bases; junction bases not matched to a gene: 8. The CDR3 sequence is 12 residues long. CDR3 region: CASSSGTVAQYF. The DNA of the CDR3 is TGTGCCAGCAGTTCCGGGACAGTGGCTCAGTACTTC.

The chain is built from TRBV4-1 and TRBJ1-2; D perhaps matches TRBD1 (5 bases). The ends were cut back, 1 base at V and 4 bases at J, with 10 bases in the middle. CDR3 length equals 14 residues. From germline, CDR1 is MGHRA and CDR2 YSYEKL. CDR3 protein: CASSQGGGSYGYTF. The CDR3 DNA follows: TGCGCCAGCAGCCAAGGGGGCGGAAGCTATGGCTACACCTTC.

The rearrangement links TRBV11-2 to TRBJ2-5; 10 nucleotides agree with TRBD2. Trimming cost V 4 bases and J 4 bases; bases outside gene matches: 9. This CDR3 spans 16 amino acids. The germline V gene encodes CDR1 SGHAT and CDR2 FQNNGV. CDR3 residues: CASSSKAGGRRETQYF. In nucleotides, the CDR3 is TGTGCCAGCAGCTCCAAAGCGGGGGGGCGGAGAGAGACCCAGTACTTC. The whole variable domain, filled in from reference TRBV11-2 and TRBJ2-5, reads EAGVAQSPRYKIIEKRQSVAFWCNPISGHATLYWYQQILGQGPKLLIQFQNNGVVDDSQLPKDRFSAERLKGVDSTLKIQPAKLEDSAVYLCASSSKAGGRRETQYFGPGTRLLVL.

The genes are TRBV5-4 and TRBJ2-3, with TRBD2 matching 7 bases. J was trimmed by 3 bases and V by 4 bases; bases with no gene match: 2. CDR1 and CDR2 (germline): SGHNT, YYREEE (reference sequence). The CDR3 runs 13 residues. The CDR3 nucleotides read TGTGCCAGCAGCGGGGAGGGGACAGATACGCAGTATTTT. It yields the protein CASSGEGTDTQYF.

This clone has a single count. This chain joins TRBV7-2 and TRBJ2-6; possible D gene TRBD2, 6 bases. Germline V CDR1 and CDR2: SGHTA, FQGNSA. Trimming pared 5 bases from V and 0 bases from J, leaving 20 bases between. The CDR3 consists of 19 residues. This CDR3 is CASSPEERVSFSGANVLTF. In nucleotides, the CDR3 is TGTGCCAGCAGCCCCGAGGAGCGGGTCTCTTTCTCTGGGGCCAACGTCCTGACTTTC.

Here the CDR3 reads CASSLDSFSYEQYF. The DNA for the CDR3 is TGCGCCAGCAGCTTGGACAGCTTCTCCTACGAGCAGTACTTC. The V and J genes are TRBV5-1 and TRBJ2-7; D is ambiguous. Trimming pared 0 bases from V and 0 bases from J, leaving 7 bases between. CDR1 SGHRS and CDR2 YFSETQ come from the germline V gene. The CDR3 is made up of 14 amino acids.

The gene calls are TRBV27 and TRBJ2-7; 11 bases are a match to TRBD2. This CDR3 region has 17 residues. Germline assignment: CDR1 MNHEY and CDR2 SMNVEV (reference sequence). The J segment lost 4 bases and the V segment lost 5 bases, leaving 13 bases of the junction unmatched. Here the CDR3 DNA reads TGTGCCAGCAGTCCTAGCGGGGGGCGCCAAGGGGGATACGAGCAGTACTTC. It is translated as CASSPSGGRQGGYEQYF.

This sequence joins TRBV4-1 and TRBJ2-7; maybe TRBD1 (5 bases). With 1 base removed from V and 3 bases from J, the gap between germline ends came to 13 bases. There are 15 residues in the CDR3. Per the germline V gene, CDR1 is MGHRA and CDR2 is YSYEKL. CDR3 residues: CASSQGRVGHYEQYF. CDR3 DNA sequence: TGCGCCAGCAGCCAAGGACGGGTGGGGCACTACGAGCAGTACTTC.